This is a list of T cell receptor beta chains from one sample in a study of CD8+ T cells in alopecia areata. Sequencing used immunoSEQ multiplex PCR; TCRdb keeps in-frame clones, though not all of them. The top ten hold 13% of the sample, which has around 140,000 clones, approximately 90% seen once. Sequenced material: CD8+ T cells sorted from blood, taken at week 4, from a patient treated with tofacitinib. The receptor source for this set is a human donor with alopecia areata. The CDR3 runs from the conserved cysteine through the conserved F or W. The D gene is left open where the match is weak. Not all rows give a size; the values are once, few, many and, for expanded clones, a class.

>TRBV30|-|TRBJ2-7|-
CAWSQVGGSEQYF
TGTGCCTGGAGTCAAGTAGGAGGGTCGGAGCAGTACTTC
>TRBV7-3|-|TRBJ2-1|-
CASSLGGRNEQFF
TGTGCCAGCAGCTTAGGGGGCCGAAATGAGCAGTTCTTC
>TRBV9|-|TRBJ2-3|-
CASSVGARGTDTQYF
TGTGCCAGCAGCGTAGGGGCTCGCGGCACAGATACGCAGTATTTT
>TRBV29-1|-|TRBJ1-2|TRBD1
CSVQGGSNYGYTF
TGCAGCGTCCAGGGGGGCAGTAACTATGGCTACACCTTC
>TRBV30|-|TRBJ1-1|-
CAWSTTENTEAFF
TGTGCCTGGAGTACGACAGAGAACACTGAAGCTTTCTTT
>TRBV5-6|once|TRBJ2-7|TRBD2
CASSRRLAGAPYEQYF
TGTGCCAGCAGCCGGAGACTAGCGGGGGCCCCCTACGAGCAGTACTTC
>TRBV6-5|once|TRBJ2-7|TRBD2
CASSYSGLEGYEQYF
TGTGCCAGCAGTTACTCGGGACTAGAGGGCTACGAGCAGTACTTC
>TRBV5-4|-|TRBJ1-2|-
CASTGATGKANYGYTF
TGTGCCAGCACCGGTGCCACAGGGAAAGCTAACTATGGCTACACCTTC
>TRBV29-1|-|TRBJ2-2|-
CSGTSETGELFF
TGCAGCGGGACTTCAGAGACCGGGGAGCTGTTTTTT
>TRBV6-1|-|TRBJ1-5|-
CASSEEVLSNQPQHF
TGTGCCAGCAGTGAAGAGGTCCTTAGCAATCAGCCCCAGCATTTT
>TRBV9|-|TRBJ1-1|-
CASSVALVGTEAFF
TGTGCCAGCAGCGTAGCTCTAGTAGGCACTGAAGCTTTCTTT
>TRBV27|-|TRBJ2-7|-
CASSQDPGPYEQYF
TGTGCCAGCAGCCAAGATCCCGGCCCCTACGAGCAGTACTTC
>TRBV27|-|TRBJ1-4|-
CASSLGRGWEKLFF
TGTGCCAGCAGTTTGGGCAGGGGCTGGGAAAAACTGTTTTTT
>TRBV5-6|-|TRBJ2-5|-
CASSPDPGAQETQYF
TGTGCCAGCAGCCCAGACCCCGGAGCTCAAGAGACCCAGTACTTC
>TRBV30|-|TRBJ2-5|-
CAGYDGTQETQYF
TGTGCCGGGTACGACGGGACCCAAGAGACCCAGTACTTC
>TRBV13|-|TRBJ2-7|TRBD2
CASSLMASGGDYEQYF
TGTGCCAGCAGCCTCATGGCTAGCGGGGGGGACTACGAGCAGTACTTC
>TRBV6-5|-|TRBJ2-1|-
CASMDFNGREQFF
TGTGCCAGCATGGATTTTAACGGGCGTGAGCAGTTCTTC
>TRBV27|once|TRBJ1-2|-
CASSSSDRTQGYTF
TGTGCCAGCAGTTCGTCCGACAGAACTCAGGGCTACACCTTC
>TRBV6-5|once|TRBJ2-1|-
CASSTHGSSYNEQFF
TGTGCCAGCAGTACCCATGGAAGCTCCTACAATGAGCAGTTCTTC
>TRBV13|-|TRBJ2-7|-
CASSLDVDEQYF
TGTGCCAGCAGCTTAGATGTCGACGAGCAGTACTTC
>TRBV6-5|-|TRBJ2-5|-
CASRGSDLSGEQYF
TGTGCCAGCAGGGGGTCCGATCTCTCGGGAGAGCAGTACTTC
>TRBV14|few|TRBJ2-1|TRBD2
CASSQEGTSGRSYNEQFF
TGTGCCAGCAGCCAAGAGGGGACTAGCGGCCGCTCCTACAATGAGCAGTTCTTC
>TRBV29-1|once|TRBJ2-1|TRBD1
CSVEGTAGQATYNEQFF
TGCAGCGTTGAAGGGACCGCGGGACAGGCAACCTACAATGAGCAGTTCTTC
>TRBV5-6|few|TRBJ1-1|-
CASSLNQGPTEAFF
TGTGCCAGCAGCTTGAACCAAGGGCCCACTGAAGCTTTCTTT
>TRBV30|-|TRBJ1-1|-
CASIENTEAFF
TGTGCCTCAATAGAGAACACTGAAGCTTTCTTT
>TRBV4-1|-|TRBJ2-7|TRBD2
CASSQLQVGGTGSEQYF
TGCGCCAGCAGCCAACTTCAGGTCGGGGGGACGGGGAGCGAGCAGTACTTC